This entry lists 28 T cell receptor beta chains sequenced from one sample in a study of blood T cell repertoires in COVID-19. Sequenced by immunoSEQ multiplex PCR; TCRdb stores in-frame clones only, minus some. The sample has 100,000 or so clones, around 76% seen once. The material sequenced was peripheral blood. Receptor source: a woman aged 70-85 years with acute or convalescent COVID-19.

This clone was found a few times. J is TRBJ1-2 and V is TRBV19; D unclear. Trimming took off 6 bases at V and 8 bases at J, with 16 bases between the two ends. There are 13 residues in the CDR3. Germline lookup yields CDR1 LNHDA and CDR2 SQIVND (reference sequence). CDR3 in amino acids: CASSTGPGGGYTF. In DNA form, the CDR3 reads TGTGCCAGTAGCACCGGACCTGGAGGAGGCTACACCTTC.

This clone was detected a few times. V gene TRBV2 combines with J gene TRBJ1-5; possible D gene TRBD1, 6 bases. The CDR3 has 14 residues. Deletions cut 1 base from V and 6 bases from J, with 10 bases between. CDR1 and CDR2 from the germline V gene are SNHLY and FYNNEI. The CDR3 is CASSEVRGAQPQHF. CDR3 sequence (DNA): TGTGCCAGCAGTGAAGTCCGGGGGGCTCAGCCCCAGCATTTT.

The V gene is TRBV7-2, the J gene TRBJ1-5; possibly TRBD1 for D (5 bases). This CDR3 spans 14 amino acids. The germline V and J ends were trimmed by 1 base and 4 bases, with 8 bases remaining between them. The germline V gene has CDR1 SGHTA and CDR2 FQGNSA. CDR3 loop: CASSLGTYNQPQHF. The CDR3 nucleotides read TGTGCCAGCAGCTTAGGGACATATAATCAGCCCCAGCATTTT.

The sample holds a few counts of this clone. The V and J genes are TRBV18 and TRBJ1-2, with D possibly TRBD1 on 5 matching bases. The CDR3 runs 13 residues. The germline gives CDR1 KGHSH, CDR2 LQKENI. V lost 5 bases and J lost 4, with 11 bases in between. This chain's CDR3 is CASSAGEIYGYTF. DNA for the CDR3: TGTGCCAGCTCAGCGGGGGAAATCTATGGCTACACCTTC.

The chain combines TRBV9 with TRBJ1-6; 10 positions match TRBD1. The CDR3 contains 14 residues. Germline V lookup: CDR1 SGDLS, CDR2 YYNGEE. Trimming took 4 bases from V and 11 from J; bases not matched to a gene: 6. CDR3 DNA: TGTGCCAGCAGCAGGGACAGGGGAACGACACCCCTCCACTTT. Its protein product is CASSRDRGTTPLHF.

Only a few counts were recorded for this clone. The rearrangement uses TRBV28 and TRBJ1-2; TRBD1 is a possible D gene (6 bases). Looked up from germline, CDR1 is MDHEN and CDR2 is SYDVKM. There are 15 residues in the CDR3. V lost 5 bases and J 1 base, leaving 14 bases between the germline ends. The CDR3 DNA reads as TGTGCCAGCAGTACAATTTACAGGGTTAACTATGGCTACACCTTC. This encodes CASSTIYRVNYGYTF.

This clone occurred a few times. The chain has TRBV1 and TRBJ1-5; the table's TRBD1 call for D was not verified on the DNA. TRBV1 is noted as a pseudogene. This CDR3 has 16 amino acids. The CDR3 protein is CTSSQDFAGCNQPQHF. The CDR3 DNA is TGCACCAGCAGCCAAGATTTCGCAGGGTGCAATCAGCCCCAGCATTTT.

The chain joins TRBV5-6 to TRBJ1-1; D may be TRBD1 (5 bases). Germline V gene lookup returns CDR1 SGHDT and CDR2 YYEEEE. V lost 0 bases and J lost 4, with 16 bases in between. The CDR3 is 16 amino acids. The CDR3 spells CASSLAPGLVGTEAFF. The CDR3 DNA follows: TGTGCCAGCAGCTTGGCGCCAGGGTTAGTGGGCACTGAAGCTTTCTTT.

The chain links TRBV19 to TRBJ2-1; maybe TRBD1 (6 bases). Trimming took 7 bases from V and 5 from J, leaving 15 bases between them. This CDR3 is 14 amino acids long. CDR1 is LNHDA, CDR2 SQIVND, per germline (reference sequence). The CDR3 DNA reads TGTGCCAGTACGAAGGTGGGGGCCAACAATGAGCAGTTCTTC. It encodes CASTKVGANNEQFF. The full variable domain, rest sourced from reference TRBV19 and TRBJ2-1, is DGGITQSPKYLFRKEGQNVTLSCEQNLNHDAMYWYRQDPGQGLRLIYYSQIVNDFQKGDIAEGYSVSREKKESFPLTVTSAQKNPTAFYLCASTKVGANNEQFFGPGTRLTVL.

The J gene is TRBJ1-2, the V gene TRBV3-1 (or the pseudogene TRBV3-2), with D possibly being TRBD1 (5 bases). There are 16 residues in the CDR3. The germline CDR1 and CDR2 sequences are LGHDT and YNNKEL (reference sequence). Trimming cost V 4 bases and J 0 bases, with 15 bases left between them. The CDR3 DNA reads as TGTGCCAGCAGCCCTGTCGGGACTGTCGCTAACTATGGCTACACCTTC. Its protein product is CASSPVGTVANYGYTF.

The V gene is TRBV6-5, the J gene TRBJ2-1, with TRBD2 matching 14 bases. Germline V lookup: CDR1 MNHEY, CDR2 SVGAGI. CDR3 length equals 15 residues. The V segment lost 8 bases and the J segment 9 bases; nucleotides outside the gene matches: 9. The CDR3 protein is CASGLTSGGASEQFF. The DNA of the CDR3 is TGTGCCAGCGGGCTGACTAGCGGGGGGGCGTCTGAGCAGTTCTTC.

The chain joins TRBV6-5 to TRBJ2-7; TRBD2 agrees at 13 bases. J was trimmed by 1 base and V by 6 bases; bases with no gene match: 0. In germline, CDR1 is MNHEY, CDR2 SVGAGI. The CDR3 is made up of 14 amino acids. CDR3 sequence: CASRTSGGSYEQYF. The DNA of the CDR3 is TGTGCCAGCAGGACTAGCGGGGGGTCCTACGAGCAGTACTTC.

The chain combines TRBV28 with TRBJ1-2, with D unresolved. The germline V and J ends were trimmed by 2 bases and 8 bases, with 18 bases remaining between them. Germline V CDR1 and CDR2: MDHEN, SYDVKM. The CDR3 loop spans 15 amino acids. Here the CDR3 DNA reads TGTGCCAGCAGTTTACTAATAGGTCCCGCGGGAGGCTACACCTTC. Encoded protein: CASSLLIGPAGGYTF.

The chain links TRBV7-8 to TRBJ1-1; 11 bases are a match to TRBD1. J gave up 0 bases and V 3 bases, and 6 bases lay outside the gene matches. This CDR3 is built from 17 residues. CDR1 is SGHVS, CDR2 FQNEAQ, per germline. The CDR3 spells CASSLGTGGNMNTEAFF. Here the CDR3 DNA reads TGTGCCAGCAGCTTGGGGACAGGGGGTAACATGAACACTGAAGCTTTCTTT.

This chain links TRBV7-8 with TRBJ1-4; D gene unclear. This CDR3 comprises 15 residues. Trimming left V 5 bases short and J 5 bases short, with 15 bases between. Germline V CDR1 and CDR2: SGHVS, FQNEAQ. CDR3 loop: CASSALPVKNEKLFF. The CDR3 DNA sequence: TGTGCCAGCAGCGCTCTGCCAGTCAAGAATGAAAAACTGTTTTTT.

The chain has TRBV5-1 and TRBJ1-1; D is undetermined. Germline lookup yields CDR1 SGHRS and CDR2 YFSETQ. V lost 4 bases and J lost 6, with 16 bases in between. This CDR3 region has 14 residues. CDR3 in DNA: TGCGCCAGCAGCGGGCAGAACCTCTTTCCTGAAGCTTTCTTT. It translates to CASSGQNLFPEAFF.

The rearrangement links TRBV11-2 to TRBJ1-2; D is ambiguous. Germline V gives CDR1 SGHAT, CDR2 FQNNGV. V lost 5 bases to trimming and J lost 2 bases, with 9 bases between them. The length of the CDR3 is 13 residues. The CDR3, as DNA: TGTGCCAGCAGCCCCACACCCAACTATGGCTACACCTTC. Translated, it gives CASSPTPNYGYTF.

With regard to this clone: A much larger clone lies one base from this, so it may be a read error. The V call is TRBV5-1, the J call TRBJ2-7; TRBD2 aligns across 8 bases. The CDR3 runs 16 residues. V gave up 10 bases and J gave up 7 bases; unmatched junction bases: 22. Germline V gives CDR1 SGHRS, CDR2 YFSETQ. CDR3 sequence reads: CACLSRWGGPGGEQYF. CDR3 nucleotides: TGCGCCTGCTTGAGCCGTTGGGGGGGCCCGGGGGGGGAGCAGTACTTC.

The J gene is TRBJ1-1, the V gene TRBV12-3 or TRBV12-4, with D possibly matching TRBD1 (5 bases). Trimming cost V 5 bases and J 5 bases, with 12 bases left between them. There are 13 residues in the CDR3. DNA for the CDR3: TGTGCCAGCAGTCTAGGGGCCTGGACTGAAGCTTTCTTT. It encodes CASSLGAWTEAFF.

This chain joins TRBV6-5 and TRBJ1-5; tentative D call: TRBD1 (5 bases). The V and J ends lost 4 bases and 4 bases respectively, with 14 bases between them. The germline gives CDR1 MNHEY, CDR2 SVGAGI. This CDR3 region has 15 residues. CDR3 sequence (DNA): TGTGCCAGCAGTTCGGGGACCGGGGGTAATCAGCCCCAGCATTTT. This gives the protein CASSSGTGGNQPQHF.

The chain links TRBV28 to TRBJ2-5; 14 positions match TRBD2. Germline CDR1 is MDHEN and CDR2 is SYDVKM. V was pared by 4 bases and J by 2 bases, with 3 bases of the junction left unmatched. The CDR3 has 16 amino acids. CDR3 region: CASSSWTSGGQETQYF. The CDR3 DNA reads as TGTGCCAGCAGTTCGTGGACTAGCGGGGGGCAAGAGACCCAGTACTTC.

The chain employs TRBV3-1 (or the pseudogene TRBV3-2) and TRBJ2-3; 8 bases match TRBD2. The CDR3 has 15 residues. V gave up 3 bases and J gave up 1 base; unmatched junction bases: 3. From germline, CDR1 is LGHDT and CDR2 YNNKEL (reference sequence). The CDR3 coding sequence is TGTGCCAGCAGCCAGTCAGCGGGGGGCACAGATACGCAGTATTTT. Translating it yields CASSQSAGGTDTQYF.

J is TRBJ2-5 and V is TRBV7-9; 7 bases align to TRBD1. The CDR3 contains 15 residues. The V segment lost 4 bases and the J segment 2 bases; nucleotides outside the gene matches: 7. Per germline, CDR1 SEHNR and CDR2 FQNEAQ (reference sequence). The CDR3: CASSSRQGRQETQYF. In DNA form, the CDR3 reads TGTGCCAGCAGCTCGAGACAGGGAAGGCAAGAGACCCAGTACTTC.

The chain is built from TRBV19 and TRBJ2-5; 9 nucleotides match TRBD1. The V gene's germline CDR1 is LNHDA and CDR2 SQIVND (reference sequence). Germline trimming cut 3 bases from V and 5 bases from J; bases unmatched to any gene: 7. The length of the CDR3 is 15 residues. The CDR3 sequence is CASSITGTGLETQYF. The CDR3 DNA sequence: TGTGCCAGTAGTATTACCGGGACAGGGTTGGAGACCCAGTACTTC.

This rearrangement joins TRBV27 to TRBJ2-1; perhaps TRBD1 as D (5 bases). Trimming stripped 2 bases from V and 3 bases from J, with 8 bases between. The CDR3 covers 14 residues. Per germline, CDR1 MNHEY and CDR2 SMNVEV (reference sequence). The CDR3 nucleotides read TGTGCCAGCAGTTTAGGGGCCTTCTACAATGAGCAGTTCTTC. Translation: CASSLGAFYNEQFF.

CDR3 sequence: CASSPPGQGGYEQYF. CDR3 nucleotides: TGTGCCAGCAGCCCACCGGGACAGGGAGGGTACGAGCAGTACTTC. The chain carries TRBV7-9 and TRBJ2-7; 9 bases fit TRBD1. The CDR3 has 15 amino acids. With 5 bases clipped from V and 4 bases from J, the junction kept 9 bases outside the gene matches. Germline values: CDR1 SEHNR, CDR2 FQNEAQ (reference sequence).

This chain connects TRBV5-1 to TRBJ1-2, with D possibly TRBD1 on 5 matching bases. V was trimmed by 4 bases and J by 5 bases, leaving 21 bases between them. The germline V gene encodes CDR1 SGHRS and CDR2 YFSETQ. The CDR3 is 16 residues long. CDR3 residues: CASSPSPRMGPYGYTF. CDR3 in DNA: TGCGCCAGCAGCCCCTCCCCAAGAATGGGGCCTTATGGCTACACCTTC.

This chain joins TRBV4-3 and TRBJ2-3; weak D call: TRBD2 (5 bases). CDR1 and CDR2 (germline): LGHNA, YSLEER. The CDR3 is made up of 15 amino acids. The V end was cut by 1 base, the J end by 6 bases, with 14 bases between. This CDR3 is CASSQAGNSRDTQYF. Here the CDR3 DNA reads TGCGCCAGCAGCCAAGCGGGGAACAGTCGGGATACGCAGTATTTT.